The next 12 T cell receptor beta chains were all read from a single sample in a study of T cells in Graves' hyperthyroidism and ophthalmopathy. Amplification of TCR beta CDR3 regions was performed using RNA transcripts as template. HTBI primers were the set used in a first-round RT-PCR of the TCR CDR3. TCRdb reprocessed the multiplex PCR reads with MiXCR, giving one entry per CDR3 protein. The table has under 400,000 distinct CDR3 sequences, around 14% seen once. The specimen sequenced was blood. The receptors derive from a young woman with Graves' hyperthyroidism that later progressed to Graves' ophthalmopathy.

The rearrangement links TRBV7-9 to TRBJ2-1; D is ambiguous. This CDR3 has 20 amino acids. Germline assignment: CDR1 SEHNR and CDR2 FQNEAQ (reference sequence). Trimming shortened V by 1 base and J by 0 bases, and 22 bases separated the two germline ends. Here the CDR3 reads CASSLVSYPYSKSSYNEQFF. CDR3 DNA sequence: TGTGCCAGCAGCTTAGTGAGCTATCCTTACTCTAAAAGCTCCTACAATGAGCAGTTCTTC.

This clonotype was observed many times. The CDR3 here is CASSLNSGVNTEAFF. In DNA form, the CDR3 reads TGTGCCAGCAGCTTAAATTCAGGGGTTAACACTGAAGCTTTCTTT. The V call is TRBV7-2, the J call TRBJ1-1, with a tentative D call TRBD1 (6 bases). CDR1 and CDR2 from the germline V gene are SGHTA and FQGNSA. Trimming stripped 2 bases from V and 2 bases from J, with 12 bases between. The CDR3 runs to 15 residues. Full variable domain (outside the CDR3, taken from reference TRBV7-2 and TRBJ1-1): GAGVSQSPSNKVTEKGKDVELRCDPISGHTALYWYRQSLGQGLEFLIYFQGNSAPDKSGLPSDRFSAERTGGSVSTLTIQRTQQEDSAVYLCASSLNSGVNTEAFFGQGTRLTVV.

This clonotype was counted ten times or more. The CDR3 coding sequence is TGTGCCAGCAGCTTGGGGACCTACAATGAGCAGTTCTTC. Amino acids: CASSLGTYNEQFF. The chain joins TRBV13 to TRBJ2-1, with D unresolved. CDR1 PRHDT and CDR2 FYEKMQ come from the germline V gene (reference sequence). This CDR3 comprises 13 residues. With 3 bases removed from V and 2 bases from J, the gap between germline ends came to 5 bases. The full variable domain, its missing parts supplied by reference TRBV13 and TRBJ2-1, is AAGVIQSPRHLIKEKRETATLKCYPIPRHDTVYWYQQGPGQDPQFLISFYEKMQSDKGSIPDRFSAQQFSDYHSELNMSSLELGDSALYFCASSLGTYNEQFFGPGTRLTVL.

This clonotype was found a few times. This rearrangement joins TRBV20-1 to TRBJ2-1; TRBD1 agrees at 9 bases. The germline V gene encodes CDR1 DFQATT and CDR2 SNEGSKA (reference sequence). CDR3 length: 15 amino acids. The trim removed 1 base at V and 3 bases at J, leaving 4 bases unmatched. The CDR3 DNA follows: TGCAGTGCTAGAGGGGACAGGGAGGGCTACAATGAGCAGTTCTTC. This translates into CSARGDREGYNEQFF.

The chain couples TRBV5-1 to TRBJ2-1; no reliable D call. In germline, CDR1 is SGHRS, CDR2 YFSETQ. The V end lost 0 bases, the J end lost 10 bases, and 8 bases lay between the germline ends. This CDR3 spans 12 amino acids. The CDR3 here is CASSLGSTEQFF. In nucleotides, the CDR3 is TGCGCCAGCAGCTTGGGGTCAACAGAGCAGTTCTTC.

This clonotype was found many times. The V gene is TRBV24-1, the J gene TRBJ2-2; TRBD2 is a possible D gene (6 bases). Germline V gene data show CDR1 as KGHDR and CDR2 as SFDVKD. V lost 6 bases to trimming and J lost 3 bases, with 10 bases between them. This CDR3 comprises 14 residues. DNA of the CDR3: TGTGCCACCAGTCCGACTAGTGACACCGGGGAGCTGTTTTTT. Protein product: CATSPTSDTGELFF.

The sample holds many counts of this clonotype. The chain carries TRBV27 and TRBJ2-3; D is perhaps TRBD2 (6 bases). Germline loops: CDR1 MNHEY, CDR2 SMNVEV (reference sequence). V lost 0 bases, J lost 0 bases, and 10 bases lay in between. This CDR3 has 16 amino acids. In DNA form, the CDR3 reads TGTGCCAGCAGTTTATCTAGCGGAGGAAGCACAGATACGCAGTATTTT. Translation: CASSLSSGGSTDTQYF.

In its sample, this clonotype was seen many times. CDR3: CASRNRGRGANQPQHF. In nucleotides, the CDR3 is TGTGCCAGCAGGAACAGGGGGCGGGGGGCCAATCAGCCCCAGCATTTT. The chain combines TRBV28 with TRBJ1-5; 9 bases align to TRBD1. Germline CDR1 reads MDHEN; CDR2 reads SYDVKM. With V trimmed by 6 bases and J by 3 bases, 9 bases remained unmatched. The CDR3 spans 16 residues. The complete variable domain, with remaining parts taken from reference TRBV28 and TRBJ1-5, reads DVKVTQSSRYLVKRTGEKVFLECVQDMDHENMFWYRQDPGLGLRLIYFSYDVKMKEKGDIPEGYSVSREKKERFSLILESASTNQTSMYLCASRNRGRGANQPQHFGDGTRLSIL.

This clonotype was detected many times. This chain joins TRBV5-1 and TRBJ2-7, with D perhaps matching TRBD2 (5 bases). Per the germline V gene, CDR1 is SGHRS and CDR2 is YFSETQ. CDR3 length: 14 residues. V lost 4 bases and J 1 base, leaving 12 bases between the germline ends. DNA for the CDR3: TGCGCCAGCAGCCAAGGCGGGTTATCCTACGAGCAGTACTTC. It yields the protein CASSQGGLSYEQYF.

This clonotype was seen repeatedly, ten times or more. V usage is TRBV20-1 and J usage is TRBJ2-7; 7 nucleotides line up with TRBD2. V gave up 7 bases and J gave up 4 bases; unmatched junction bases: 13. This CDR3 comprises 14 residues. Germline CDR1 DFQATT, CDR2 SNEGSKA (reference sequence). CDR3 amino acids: CSVTQRSGQYEQYF. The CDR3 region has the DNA TGCAGTGTCACCCAACGTAGCGGGCAATACGAGCAGTACTTC.

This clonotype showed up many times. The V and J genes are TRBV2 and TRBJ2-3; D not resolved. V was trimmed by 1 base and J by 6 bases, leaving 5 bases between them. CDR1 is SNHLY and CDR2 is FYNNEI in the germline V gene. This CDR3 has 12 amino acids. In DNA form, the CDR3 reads TGTGCCAGCAGTGAAGTGGGGGATACGCAGTATTTT. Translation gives CASSEVGDTQYF.

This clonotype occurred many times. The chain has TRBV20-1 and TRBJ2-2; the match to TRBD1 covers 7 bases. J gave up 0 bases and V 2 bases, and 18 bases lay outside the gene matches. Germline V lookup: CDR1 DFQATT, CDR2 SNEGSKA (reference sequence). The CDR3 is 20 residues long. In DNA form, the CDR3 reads TGCAGTGCTAGACGGAGCCTCAGGACAGGATTTAATGCGAACACCGGGGAGCTGTTTTTT. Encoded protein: CSARRSLRTGFNANTGELFF.